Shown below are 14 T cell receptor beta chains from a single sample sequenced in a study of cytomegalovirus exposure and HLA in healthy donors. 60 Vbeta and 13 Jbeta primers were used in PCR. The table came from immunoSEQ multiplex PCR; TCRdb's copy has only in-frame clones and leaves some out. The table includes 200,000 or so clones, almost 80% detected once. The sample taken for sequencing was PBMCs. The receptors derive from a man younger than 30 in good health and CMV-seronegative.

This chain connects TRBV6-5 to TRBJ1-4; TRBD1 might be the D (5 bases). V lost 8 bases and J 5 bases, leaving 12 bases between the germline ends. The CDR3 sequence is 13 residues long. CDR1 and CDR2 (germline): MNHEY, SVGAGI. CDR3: CASHSGGNEKLFF. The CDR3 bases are TGTGCCAGCCATTCCGGGGGAAATGAAAAACTGTTTTTT.

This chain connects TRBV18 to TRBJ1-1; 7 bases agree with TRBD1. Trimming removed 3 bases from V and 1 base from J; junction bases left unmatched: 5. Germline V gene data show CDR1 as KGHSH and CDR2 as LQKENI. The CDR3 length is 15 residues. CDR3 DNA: TGTGCCAGCTCACCGACGGACAGGACGAACACTGAAGCTTTCTTT. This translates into CASSPTDRTNTEAFF.

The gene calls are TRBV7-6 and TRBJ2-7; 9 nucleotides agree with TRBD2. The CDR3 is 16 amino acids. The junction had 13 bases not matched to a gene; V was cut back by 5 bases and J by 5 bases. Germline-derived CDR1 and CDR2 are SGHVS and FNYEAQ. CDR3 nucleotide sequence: TGTGCCAGCAGCCAATACCCAGCGGGGGGCGGGGACGAGCAGTACTTC. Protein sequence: CASSQYPAGGGDEQYF.

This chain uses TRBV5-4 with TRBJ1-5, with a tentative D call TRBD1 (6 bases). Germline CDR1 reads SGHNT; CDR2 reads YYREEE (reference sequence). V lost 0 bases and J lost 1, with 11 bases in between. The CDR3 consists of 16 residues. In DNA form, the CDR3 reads TGTGCCAGCAGCTTGGATGGGGGGGCGAGCAATCAGCCCCAGCATTTT. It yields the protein CASSLDGGASNQPQHF.

The CDR3 spells CAWTGGRKLFF. Here the CDR3 DNA reads TGTGCCTGGACAGGGGGACGAAAACTGTTTTTT. V usage is TRBV30 and J usage is TRBJ1-4; TRBD1 agrees at 7 bases. CDR3 size: 11 residues. From germline, CDR1 is GTSNPN and CDR2 SVGIG (reference sequence). The junction had 3 bases not matched to a gene; V was cut back by 4 bases and J by 10 bases. Drawing the rest from reference TRBV30 and TRBJ1-4, the complete variable domain is SQTIHQWPATLVQPVGSPLSLECTVEGTSNPNLYWYRQAAGRGLQLLFYSVGIGQISSEVPQNLSASRPQDRQFILSSKKLLLSDSGFYLCAWTGGRKLFFGSGTQLSVL.

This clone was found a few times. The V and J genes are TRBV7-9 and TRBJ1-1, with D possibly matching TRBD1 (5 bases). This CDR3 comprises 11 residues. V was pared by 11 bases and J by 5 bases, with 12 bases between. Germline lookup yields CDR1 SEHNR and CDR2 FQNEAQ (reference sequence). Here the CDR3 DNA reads TGTGCCGGCGGGGGGGGAACTGAAGCTTTCTTT. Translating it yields CAGGGGTEAFF.

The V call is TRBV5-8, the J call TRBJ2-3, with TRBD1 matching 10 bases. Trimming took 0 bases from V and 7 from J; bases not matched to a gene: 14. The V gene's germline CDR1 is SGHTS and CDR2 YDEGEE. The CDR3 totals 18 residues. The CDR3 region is CASSLEKLWGQGSNTQYF. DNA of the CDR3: TGTGCCAGCAGCTTGGAGAAATTGTGGGGACAGGGGTCAAATACGCAGTATTTT.

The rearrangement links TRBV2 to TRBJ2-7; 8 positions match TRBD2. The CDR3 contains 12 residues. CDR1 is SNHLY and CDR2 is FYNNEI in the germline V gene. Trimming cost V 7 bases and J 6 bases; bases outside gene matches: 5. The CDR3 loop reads CASTGGIGEQYF. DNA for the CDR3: TGTGCCAGCACGGGAGGGATCGGCGAGCAGTACTTC.

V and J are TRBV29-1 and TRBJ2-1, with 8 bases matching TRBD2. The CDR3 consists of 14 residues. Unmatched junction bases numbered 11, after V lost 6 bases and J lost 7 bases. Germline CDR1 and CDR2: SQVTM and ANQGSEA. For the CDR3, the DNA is TGCAGCGTCCTGACTAGCGTCGAGAGGAATGAGCAGTTCTTC. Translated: CSVLTSVERNEQFF.

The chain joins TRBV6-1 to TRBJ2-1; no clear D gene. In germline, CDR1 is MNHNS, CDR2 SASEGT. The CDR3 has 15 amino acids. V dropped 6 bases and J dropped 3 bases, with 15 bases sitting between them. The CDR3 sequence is CASRSGTVIYNEQFF. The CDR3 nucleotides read TGTGCCAGCAGGTCCGGAACAGTTATCTACAATGAGCAGTTCTTC.

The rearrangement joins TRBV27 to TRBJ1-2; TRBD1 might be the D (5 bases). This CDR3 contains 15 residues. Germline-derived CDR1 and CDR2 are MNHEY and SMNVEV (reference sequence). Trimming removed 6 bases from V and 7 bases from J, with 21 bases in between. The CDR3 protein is CASSSIWGVASGYTF. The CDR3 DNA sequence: TGTGCCAGCAGCTCCATTTGGGGGGTAGCAAGTGGCTACACCTTC.

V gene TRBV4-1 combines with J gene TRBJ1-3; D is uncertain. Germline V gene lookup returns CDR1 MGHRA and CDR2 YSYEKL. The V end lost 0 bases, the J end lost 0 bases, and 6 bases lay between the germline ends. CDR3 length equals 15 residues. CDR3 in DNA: TGCGCCAGCAGCCAAGATCGGTCCTCTGGAAACACCATATATTTT. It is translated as CASSQDRSSGNTIYF.

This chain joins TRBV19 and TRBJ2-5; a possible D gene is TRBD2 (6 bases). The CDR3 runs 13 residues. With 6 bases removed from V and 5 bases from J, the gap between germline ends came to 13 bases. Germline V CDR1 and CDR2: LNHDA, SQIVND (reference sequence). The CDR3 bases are TGTGCCAGTAGCCAAGGGGCGGGGGAGACCCAGTACTTC. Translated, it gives CASSQGAGETQYF.

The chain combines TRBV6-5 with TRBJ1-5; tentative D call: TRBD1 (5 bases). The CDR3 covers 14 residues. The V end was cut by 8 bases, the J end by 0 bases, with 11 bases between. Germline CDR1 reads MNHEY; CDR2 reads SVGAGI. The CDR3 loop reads CASGGGYSNQPQHF. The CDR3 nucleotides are TGTGCCAGCGGGGGAGGGTATAGCAATCAGCCCCAGCATTTT.